This TCR beta chain derives from a study of CD8 T cells in Susac syndrome (dated by TCRdb to between 2019 and 2020). About the full investigation: Repertoire sequencing was used to test whether CD8+ T cell activation and differentiation in Susac syndrome was antigen driven. On the study overall, not on this receptor specifically: The TCR sequencing and HLA analysis was acknowledged to have included a relatively small number of individuals.

RNA was extracted using the RNeasy kit, and roughly 0.5 to 1 microgram was reverse transcribed with random hexamers. The immunoSEQ multiplex PCR assay, which covers 54 Vbeta and 13 Jbeta segments, was used to amplify TCR beta CDR3 regions. To correct PCR amplification bias, a synthetic template baseline was used for both primer optimization and computational correction. The study's processing was this. Reads were assigned to V, D and J genes according to IMGT and analyzed in immunoSEQ Analyzer, with only productive sequences retained. To calculate clonality, Shannon entropy was normalized by log2 of the number of productive unique sequences and then subtracted from one. For each patient and control, public and private clones were evaluated among the 100 most prevalent clones. A clone was defined as Susac-specific if it was absent from the healthy and MS cohorts, from about 1,100 published viral clones and from other ImmuneACCESS disease sequences. TCRdb took the public reads, trimmed them with fastp at Q25, ran MiXCR for clone calling and kept in-frame beta chains. Rows are unified per CDR3 protein, each entry keeping the most common DNA and genes. TCRdb, not the authors, supplied the V and J calls. Across this sample there are about 200,000 distinct CDR3 sequences, with over 85% seen only once. 0.09% to 0.12% of the sample is held by the ten biggest clonotypes.

Peripheral blood CD8+ and CD4+ T cells from healthy donors, Susac syndrome patients and multiple sclerosis patients were profiled by high-throughput TCR beta sequencing. Healthy donors were age- and sex-matched controls. CD8+ TEMRA cells were enriched by FACS, while bulk CD8+ and CD4+ T cells were purified by magnetic negative isolation. Blood was drawn into EDTA tubes, processed within 24 hours, and PBMCs were isolated by density gradient centrifugation. PBMCs intended for TCR sequencing were frozen in liquid nitrogen and were later thawed in a 37 degrees C water bath. The sorted or isolated CD4+, CD8+ and CD8+ TEMRA cells reached a purity of at least 90%. From cysteine to phenylalanine, the CDR3 is 12 amino acids long. The only DNA kept is the CDR3, 36 bases in frame from the first base. Sequences SEHNR (CDR1) and FQNEAQ (CDR2) are obtained from the germline V gene (reference sequence). V is pared back by 0 bases and J by 7 bases, with 7 bases lying between the germline termini.

In regard to this clonotype: Its antigen target is currently unknown. Base qualities were left out, and no much larger clone turns up one base away.

Sequences were obtained from CD4+ T cells from PBMCs. This receptor chain uses TRBV7-9 and TRBJ2-7; TRBD1 is possibly the D segment (6 matching bases). The origin of this receptor is a human donor in good health. The sequenced DNA is TGTGCCAGCAGCTTAGCCGACAGGGAGCAGTACTTC. The translation is CASSLADREQYF.